The 22 T cell receptor beta chains in this list originate from one sample, sequenced in a study of Graves' ophthalmopathy and Graves' hyperthyroidism. Amplification from RNA transcripts yielded the TCR beta CDR3 regions. The library came from an HTBI-primed first-round RT-PCR and a second-round multiplex PCR. From the multiplex PCR reads, TCRdb called clonotypes with MiXCR, one entry per CDR3 protein. The sample lists some 1.1 million distinct CDR3 sequences; about 36% were seen once. Sequencing input: peripheral blood or thyroid tissue (not recorded which). These receptors were collected from an adult man with Graves' hyperthyroidism.

This clonotype came up once. The chain uses TRBV9 and TRBJ2-6; the D is unclear. There are 17 residues in the CDR3. Trimming removed 5 bases from V and 4 bases from J, with 19 bases in between. CDR1 and CDR2 from the germline V gene are SGDLS and YYNGEE. As DNA, the CDR3 is TGTGCCAGCAGTTCCCCTCTTCGCCGGGCGGGGGCCAACGTCCTGACTTTC. This gives the protein CASSSPLRRAGANVLTF.

To note about this clonotype: The conserved phenylalanine or tryptophan normally closing the CDR3 is absent here, so this likely arose from a read error. The V call is TRBV7-9, the J call TRBJ1-1; D unclear. Deletions cut 5 bases from V and 2 bases from J, with 9 bases between. The CDR3 spans 13 residues. Germline CDR1 and CDR2: SEHNR and FQNEAQ (reference sequence). The CDR3 bases are TGTGCCAGCAGCCCGAGGGTTAACACTGAAGCTTTCCTT. Protein product: CASSPRVNTEAFL.

This clonotype showed up many times. The rearrangement links TRBV24-1 to TRBJ2-2, with 8 bases matching TRBD2. The length of the CDR3 is 16 residues. Trimming cost V 1 base and J 1 base; bases outside gene matches: 1. Germline assignment: CDR1 KGHDR and CDR2 SFDVKD. The CDR3 DNA follows: TGTGCCACCAGTGATTTTGGGACTAGGAACACCGGGGAGCTGTTTTTT. Protein: CATSDFGTRNTGELFF.

This clonotype was counted between two and nine times. This may be a read error, as it is one base from a much larger clone. The chain couples TRBV19 to TRBJ1-2; no clear D gene. The germline V gene encodes CDR1 LNHDA and CDR2 SQIVND (reference sequence). The ends were cut back, 6 bases at V and 3 bases at J, with 14 bases in the middle. The CDR3 is 14 amino acids. CDR3 sequence reads: CASSDHGGHYGYTF. The CDR3 DNA sequence: TGTGCCAGTAGCGATCATGGTGGGCACTATGGCTACACCTTC.

The chain is built from TRBV10-3 and TRBJ2-2, with a possible D match to TRBD2 (8 bases). V was shortened by 10 bases and J by 6 bases, with 24 bases between the two germline ends. This CDR3 spans 16 amino acids. Germline loops: CDR1 ENHRY, CDR2 SYGVKD. The CDR3 region is CASRGGTRIIAGELFF. The CDR3 region has the DNA TGTGCCAGCAGGGGGGGGACTAGAATCATCGCCGGGGAGCTGTTTTTT.

This clonotype was recorded a few times. The chain combines TRBV20-1 with TRBJ1-2; 10 bases map to TRBD1. The CDR3 runs 15 residues. V shed 3 bases, J shed 5 bases, and the junction held 9 bases outside the gene matches. Germline loops: CDR1 DFQATT, CDR2 SNEGSKA (reference sequence). CDR3 nucleotides: TGCAGTGCTAGCGACGGGACAGGGGCGCGGTATGGCTACACCTTC. This translates into CSASDGTGARYGYTF.

The chain recombines TRBV12-3 or TRBV12-4 with TRBJ2-2; a weak D match, TRBD2 (6 bases). This CDR3 has 12 residues. Trimming left V 6 bases short and J 7 bases short, with 9 bases between. The CDR3 sequence is CASRTEGGELFF. For the CDR3, the DNA is TGTGCCAGCAGGACGGAGGGCGGGGAGCTGTTTTTT.

Only a few counts were recorded for this clonotype. In DNA form, the CDR3 reads TGTGCCAGTAGTCGGGCGGGAGTCAGTGAGACCCAGTACTTC. It codes for CASSRAGVSETQYF. The chain uses TRBV19 and TRBJ2-5; 7 nucleotides match TRBD2. This CDR3 comprises 14 residues. J lost 5 bases, V lost 5 bases, and 8 bases had no gene match. CDR1 and CDR2 (germline): LNHDA, SQIVND (reference sequence).

The table lists this clonotype with a few counts. CDR3 in amino acids: CASTRGPGVYGYTF. DNA of the CDR3: TGTGCCTCAACTAGGGGCCCGGGCGTCTATGGCTACACCTTC. The chain recombines TRBV15 with TRBJ1-2; possibly TRBD1 for D (5 bases). This CDR3 contains 14 residues. The germline V gene has CDR1 LNHNV and CDR2 YYDKDF (reference sequence). V was pared by 11 bases and J by 4 bases, with 20 bases between. The full variable domain, its missing parts supplied by reference TRBV15 and TRBJ1-2, is DAMVIQNPRYQVTQFGKPVTLSCSQTLNHNVMYWYQQKSSQAPKLLFHYYDKDFNNEADTPDNFQSRRPNTSFCFLDIRSPGLGDTAMYLCASTRGPGVYGYTFGSGTRLTVV.

There are many counts of this clonotype. This rearrangement joins TRBV10-3 to TRBJ1-6; D unresolved. CDR3 length: 14 residues. Germline assignment: CDR1 ENHRY and CDR2 SYGVKD. V was trimmed by 4 bases and J by 9 bases, leaving 13 bases between them. This chain's CDR3 is CAISVDQSGSPLHF. CDR3 DNA: TGTGCCATCAGTGTTGACCAGTCCGGTTCACCCCTCCACTTT.

This clonotype came up many times. The chain links TRBV14 to TRBJ2-7; D tentatively fits TRBD1 or TRBD2 (5 bases each). There are 14 residues in the CDR3. The V gene's germline CDR1 is SGHDN and CDR2 FVKESK. Trimming took 1 base from V and 0 from J, leaving 7 bases between them. CDR3 protein: CASSQAGLSYEQYF. The DNA of the CDR3 is TGTGCCAGCAGCCAAGCGGGGCTCTCCTACGAGCAGTACTTC.

With regard to this clonotype: It may be a read error: a sequence one base away is much more abundant. The genes are TRBV25-1 and TRBJ2-7; a possible D gene is TRBD2 (5 bases). V was clipped by 5 bases and J by 2 bases, with 19 bases between them. From germline, CDR1 is MGHDK and CDR2 SYGVNS. This CDR3 comprises 16 residues. Here the CDR3 DNA reads TGTGCCAGCAGTTCCCCGAACGGCGGGCGGACCTACGAGCAGTACTTC. Its protein is CASSSPNGGRTYEQYF.

In its sample, this clonotype was seen a few times. The V call is TRBV5-1, the J call TRBJ2-7; no reliable D call. The CDR3 has 11 residues. Germline V gene lookup returns CDR1 SGHRS and CDR2 YFSETQ. Trimming stripped 4 bases from V and 6 bases from J, with 8 bases between. This CDR3 reads CASSVGPEQYF. The DNA of the CDR3 is TGCGCCAGCAGCGTAGGCCCCGAGCAGTACTTC.

This chain joins TRBV9 and TRBJ2-5; perhaps TRBD1 as D (7 bases). CDR1 and CDR2 (germline): SGDLS, YYNGEE. The CDR3 covers 15 residues. V shed 2 bases and J shed 5 bases, with 16 bases lying between them. CDR3 in amino acids: CASSVRRGREETQYF. The CDR3 nucleotides are TGTGCCAGCAGCGTCCGGAGGGGGCGTGAGGAGACCCAGTACTTC.

As regards this clonotype: At one of its ends the junction is not consistent with the germline gene, which may arise from a read error. This rearrangement joins TRBV2 to TRBJ1-1; possibly TRBD1 for D (6 bases). CDR3 length: 14 residues. Looked up from germline, CDR1 is SNHLY and CDR2 is FYNNEI. The CDR3 DNA reads TGTGCCAGCATCCTGGGACAACTGAACACTGAAGCTTACTTT. This translates into CASILGQLNTEAYF. Full variable domain (missing parts from reference TRBV2 and TRBJ1-1): EPEVTQTPSHQVTQMGQEVILRCVPISNHLYFYWYRQILGQKVEFLVSFYNNEISEKSEIFDDQFSVERPDGSNFTLKIRSTKLEDSAMYFCASILGQLNTEAYFGQGTRLTVV.

This clonotype was seen a single time. The V and J genes are TRBV10-3 and TRBJ1-5, with 10 bases matching TRBD1. CDR1 ENHRY and CDR2 SYGVKD come from the germline V gene. The CDR3 runs to 17 residues. V lost 2 bases and J lost 6; bases outside the gene matches: 10. CDR3 region: CAISEPKVDRGSQPQHF. The DNA for the CDR3 is TGTGCCATCAGTGAGCCTAAAGTGGACAGGGGGAGTCAGCCCCAGCATTTT.

The table lists this clonotype with many counts. The CDR3 DNA reads as TGTGCCAGCAGCTTACGAGCGGGAGACTCCTACGAGCAGTACTTC. It specifies CASSLRAGDSYEQYF. The chain joins TRBV9 to TRBJ2-7; 8 nucleotides agree with TRBD2. The V segment lost 4 bases and the J segment 0 bases; nucleotides outside the gene matches: 6. From germline, CDR1 is SGDLS and CDR2 YYNGEE. This CDR3 contains 15 residues.

There are many counts of this clonotype. The CDR3 DNA reads as TGTGCCAGCAGCAGAAACATGGACGAGCAGTACTTC. This encodes CASSRNMDEQYF. The genes are TRBV7-9 and TRBJ2-7; D not resolved. V lost 5 bases and J lost 5, with 10 bases in between. The length of the CDR3 is 12 residues. Germline-derived CDR1 and CDR2 are SEHNR and FQNEAQ (reference sequence).

This clonotype has at least ten counts. The chain employs TRBV7-2 and TRBJ2-7; TRBD2 agrees at 8 bases. CDR1 is SGHTA and CDR2 is FQGNSA in the germline V gene. CDR3 size: 16 residues. V trimming: 1 base; J trimming: 2 bases; junction bases outside the gene matches: 7. The CDR3 nucleotides read TGTGCCAGCAGCTTAGATTCGGGAGGGCTTCCCTACGAGCAGTACTTC. It encodes CASSLDSGGLPYEQYF.

This clonotype was recorded many times. The rearrangement uses TRBV15 and TRBJ1-4; D ambiguous. This CDR3 spans 16 amino acids. Trimming pared 0 bases from V and 8 bases from J, leaving 16 bases between. The germline gives CDR1 LNHNV, CDR2 YYDKDF (reference sequence). The CDR3 DNA follows: TGTGCCACCAGCAGAGATAACGCGAAGGGAGGAGAAAAACTGTTTTTT. Translation: CATSRDNAKGGEKLFF.

Ten or more counts support this clonotype. The CDR3 nucleotides read TGTGCCAGCAGTTACAGGTCGGCAGGGAAGCAGCCCCAGCATTTT. Its translation is CASSYRSAGKQPQHF. The genes are TRBV6-5 and TRBJ1-5; maybe TRBD1 (5 bases). Deletions cut 2 bases from V and 7 bases from J, with 15 bases between. CDR1 and CDR2 from the germline V gene are MNHEY and SVGAGI. The CDR3 is 15 amino acids.

This chain links TRBV24-1 with TRBJ1-3; no reliable D call. Germline V gene sequence: CDR1 KGHDR, CDR2 SFDVKD. Trimming took 2 bases from V and 2 from J, leaving 0 bases between them. The CDR3 has 12 amino acids. The CDR3 region has the DNA TGTGCCACCAGTGATTCTGGAAACACCATATATTTT. It yields the protein CATSDSGNTIYF.